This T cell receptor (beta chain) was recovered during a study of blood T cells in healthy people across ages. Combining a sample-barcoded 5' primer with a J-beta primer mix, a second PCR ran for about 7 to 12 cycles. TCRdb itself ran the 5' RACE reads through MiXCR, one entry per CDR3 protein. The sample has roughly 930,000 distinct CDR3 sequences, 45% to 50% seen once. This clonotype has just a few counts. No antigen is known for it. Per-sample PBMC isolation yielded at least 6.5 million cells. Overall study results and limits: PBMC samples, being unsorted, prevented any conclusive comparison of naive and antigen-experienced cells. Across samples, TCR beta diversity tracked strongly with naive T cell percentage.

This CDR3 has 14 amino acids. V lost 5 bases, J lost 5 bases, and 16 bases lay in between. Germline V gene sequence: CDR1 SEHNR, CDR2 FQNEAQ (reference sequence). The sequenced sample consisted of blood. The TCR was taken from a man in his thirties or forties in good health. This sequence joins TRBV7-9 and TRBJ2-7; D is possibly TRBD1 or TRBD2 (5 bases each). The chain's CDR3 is CASSPTGGFNEQYF. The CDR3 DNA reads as TGTGCCAGCAGCCCAACAGGAGGCTTCAACGAGCAGTACTTC.